This entry describes one T cell receptor (beta chain). The data were taken from a study of blood T cell repertoires in COVID-19. As for the study in general: Researchers got acute and convalescent COVID-19 samples from the United States, Italy and Spain. T cells, B-cell-depleted T cells, or PBMCs provided the cDNA or gDNA that served as material.

Original analysis: Amplifying reference gene primers gave estimates of nucleated cell counts. Clones were read by immunoSEQ multiplex PCR, and TCRdb kept only the in-frame ones, dropping some. Clonal size and the V and J genes are those of that table, whereas D and trimming came from the DNA. The table includes 250,000 to 350,000 clones, about 89% detected once. There are 15 residues in the CDR3. The germline CDR1 and CDR2 sequences are SSHAT and FNYEAQ (reference sequence). V lost 1 base and J lost 3, with 12 bases in between. The rearrangement uses TRBV7-7 and TRBJ1-1; the D gene is possibly TRBD1 (6 bases). The clonotype comes from a woman between 40 and 55 years old who had recovered from COVID-19. The sample taken for sequencing was peripheral blood. The CDR3 sequence is CASSLVTEGDTEAFF. The DNA of the CDR3 is TGTGCCAGCAGCTTAGTGACAGAGGGGGACACTGAAGCTTTCTTT.